Below are 29 T cell receptor beta chains sequenced from a single sample in a study of T cells in Graves' hyperthyroidism and ophthalmopathy. Amplified TCR beta CDR3 regions derived from RNA transcripts. HTBI primers drove first-round RT-PCR of the TCR CDR3. TCRdb called the multiplex PCR reads again in MiXCR, with one record for every CDR3 protein. The table includes under 800,000 distinct CDR3 sequences, about 14% detected once. The sequenced sample consisted of blood. The receptors stem from a woman aged 18-29 years with Graves' hyperthyroidism.

This clonotype was detected many times. The CDR3 spells CSARDRDRNYGYTF. The CDR3 DNA follows: TGCAGTGCTAGAGATAGGGACAGGAACTATGGCTACACCTTC. The chain carries TRBV20-1 and TRBJ1-2; TRBD1 matches at 8 bases. V trimming: 0 bases; J trimming: 2 bases; junction bases outside the gene matches: 2. The CDR3 sequence is 14 residues long. The germline CDR1 and CDR2 sequences are DFQATT and SNEGSKA (reference sequence).

This chain connects TRBV6-5 to TRBJ2-5, with D possibly being TRBD2 (5 bases). From germline, CDR1 is MNHEY and CDR2 SVGAGI. The CDR3 has 16 residues. Trimming left V 0 bases short and J 4 bases short, with 15 bases between. CDR3 loop: CASSYSFLAAGETQYF. The CDR3 DNA is TGTGCCAGCAGTTACTCTTTCCTAGCAGCTGGAGAGACCCAGTACTTC.

V gene TRBV6-5 combines with J gene TRBJ2-3; D is uncertain. Germline V gene data show CDR1 as MNHEY and CDR2 as SVGAGI. The V and J ends lost 5 bases and 9 bases respectively, with 18 bases between them. The CDR3 extends over 14 amino acids. Written as DNA, the CDR3 is TGTGCCAGCAGTACTCCGTCAGCCAGCTGGACGCAGTATTTT. This codes for CASSTPSASWTQYF.

This clonotype was detected many times. This sequence joins TRBV7-2 and TRBJ1-3; tentative D call: TRBD1 (5 bases). Germline CDR1 and CDR2: SGHTA and FQGNSA. The CDR3 length is 15 residues. Trimming took 3 bases from V and 0 from J, leaving 9 bases between them. The CDR3 DNA follows: TGTGCCAGCAGCTTGGGGCCGCACTCTGGAAACACCATATATTTT. It yields the protein CASSLGPHSGNTIYF.

This clonotype was recorded at least ten times. V and J are TRBV3-1 and TRBJ1-2; D gene ambiguous. This CDR3 has 12 amino acids. Germline CDR1 reads LGHDT; CDR2 reads YNNKEL (reference sequence). The germline V and J ends were trimmed by 2 bases and 3 bases, with 4 bases remaining between them. The CDR3 is CASSQLHYGYTF. The CDR3 coding sequence is TGTGCCAGCAGCCAACTTCACTATGGCTACACCTTC.

Worth noting for this clonotype: This sequence may be a read error, since a much larger clone differs from it by one base. In DNA, the CDR3 is TGTGCCAGCAGCTTATCCGAGGGTTCTAGCGGGAGGGCCGTCGACGAGCAGTACTTC. The encoded protein is CASSLSEGSSGRAVDEQYF. This chain links TRBV7-9 with TRBJ2-7; 12 bases are shared with TRBD2. CDR3 length: 19 amino acids. Germline values: CDR1 SEHNR, CDR2 FQNEAQ (reference sequence). The V segment lost 2 bases and the J segment 5 bases; nucleotides outside the gene matches: 16. The complete variable domain, with remaining parts taken from reference TRBV7-9 and TRBJ2-7, reads DTGVSQNPRHKITKRGQNVTFRCDPISEHNRLYWYRQTLGQGPEFLTYFQNEAQLEKSRLLSDRFSAERPKGSFSTLEIQRTEQGDSAMYLCASSLSEGSSGRAVDEQYFGPGTRLTVT.

This clonotype was found many times. This sequence joins TRBV28 and TRBJ2-5; 11 bases fit TRBD2. The CDR3 runs 19 residues. V gave up 3 bases and J gave up 4 bases; unmatched junction bases: 16. Per the germline V gene, CDR1 is MDHEN and CDR2 is SYDVKM. The CDR3 sequence is CASSLGRIGTSGFRETQYF. DNA for the CDR3: TGTGCCAGCAGTTTGGGCCGCATCGGGACTAGCGGATTCCGAGAGACCCAGTACTTC.

This clonotype turned up a few times. The V gene is TRBV30, the J gene TRBJ2-2; D assignment may be TRBD1 or TRBD2 (5 bases each). CDR1 is GTSNPN and CDR2 is SVGIG in the germline V gene (reference sequence). The germline V and J ends were trimmed by 1 base and 5 bases, with 20 bases remaining between them. This CDR3 comprises 17 residues. The CDR3 sequence: CAWSATGTRKGTGELFF. The CDR3 DNA is TGTGCCTGGAGTGCGACGGGGACCAGGAAGGGGACCGGGGAGCTGTTTTTT.

This clonotype was picked up a small number of times. For the CDR3, the DNA is TGTGCCAGTAGTATTGTATGGGACAGGGGAGTATCACCCCTCCACTTT. It encodes CASSIVWDRGVSPLHF. This chain connects TRBV19 to TRBJ1-6; the match to TRBD1 covers 10 bases. The CDR3 loop spans 16 amino acids. The germline V gene encodes CDR1 LNHDA and CDR2 SQIVND (reference sequence). V dropped 3 bases and J dropped 10; count of bases not matched to a gene: 9.

This CDR3 reads CASRRGQGGEAFF. DNA of the CDR3: TGTGCCAGCAGGAGAGGACAGGGGGGTGAAGCTTTCTTT. The chain couples TRBV7-9 to TRBJ1-1; 10 nucleotides agree with TRBD1. This CDR3 comprises 13 residues. CDR1 and CDR2 from the germline V gene are SEHNR and FQNEAQ (reference sequence). After removal of 6 bases from V and 7 bases from J, the junction contained 5 bases not matched to a gene. The full variable domain, completed using reference TRBV7-9 and TRBJ1-1, is DTGVSQNPRHKITKRGQNVTFRCDPISEHNRLYWYRQTLGQGPEFLTYFQNEAQLEKSRLLSDRFSAERPKGSFSTLEIQRTEQGDSAMYLCASRRGQGGEAFFGQGTRLTVV.

This chain connects TRBV10-2 to TRBJ1-5; a weak D match, TRBD1 (5 bases). Germline V gives CDR1 WSHSY, CDR2 SAAADI. Trimming removed 0 bases from V and 0 bases from J, with 18 bases in between. The CDR3 totals 19 residues. CDR3 residues: CASSESAGHHTDSNQPQHF. The DNA of the CDR3 is TGCGCCAGCAGTGAGTCAGCTGGACACCACACAGATAGCAATCAGCCCCAGCATTTT.

CDR3: CALSRWDRAPGNTIYF. CDR3 DNA: TGTGCCTTAAGTAGGTGGGACAGGGCCCCTGGAAACACCATATATTTT. The chain is built from TRBV30 and TRBJ1-3; TRBD1 matches at 9 bases. V lost 7 bases to trimming and J lost 2 bases; unmatched junction nucleotides: 12. The CDR3 length is 16 residues. Per the germline V gene, CDR1 is GTSNPN and CDR2 is SVGIG (reference sequence). Full variable domain (remainder filled in from reference TRBV30 and TRBJ1-3): SQTIHQWPATLVQPVGSPLSLECTVEGTSNPNLYWYRQAAGRGLQLLFYSVGIGQISSEVPQNLSASRPQDRQFILSSKKLLLSDSGFYLCALSRWDRAPGNTIYFGEGSWLTVV.

This clonotype was observed at least ten times. The rearrangement links TRBV6-2 or TRBV6-3 to TRBJ2-7; D uncertain. Deletions cut 5 bases from V and 0 bases from J, with 5 bases between. The germline CDR1 and CDR2 sequences are MNHEY and SVGEGT. This CDR3 is built from 12 residues. CDR3 coding DNA: TGTGCCAGCAGTCGTAACTCCTACGAGCAGTACTTC. Encoded protein: CASSRNSYEQYF.

This clonotype has ten or more counts. This chain uses TRBV5-6 with TRBJ2-7; possibly TRBD2 for D (5 bases). Germline V gene sequence: CDR1 SGHDT, CDR2 YYEEEE. This CDR3 spans 18 amino acids. V was shortened by 5 bases and J by 5 bases, with 29 bases between the two germline ends. CDR3 DNA: TGTGCCAGCAGTCGAAACACCTTCAAGAGGGAGAAAAGGGACGAGCAGTACTTC. Protein product: CASSRNTFKREKRDEQYF.

This clonotype was recorded many times. This chain uses TRBV2 with TRBJ2-2, with 7 positions matching TRBD2. In germline, CDR1 is SNHLY, CDR2 FYNNEI. Trimming removed 0 bases from V and 5 bases from J; junction bases left unmatched: 9. This CDR3 spans 17 amino acids. The CDR3 loop is CASSEALAGVATGELFF. CDR3 nucleotide sequence: TGTGCCAGCAGTGAAGCGCTTGCGGGAGTGGCAACCGGGGAGCTGTTTTTT.

The chain is built from TRBV24-1 and TRBJ2-1; D perhaps matches TRBD1 (5 bases). This CDR3 region has 15 residues. Germline CDR1 is KGHDR and CDR2 is SFDVKD. V lost 4 bases, J lost 6 bases, and 15 bases lay in between. For the CDR3, the DNA is TGTGCCACCAGTGACACAGGCAGGGTAGCCAATGAGCAGTTCTTC. It translates to CATSDTGRVANEQFF.

This clonotype has a count of ten or more. This sequence joins TRBV7-8 and TRBJ1-1; weak D call: TRBD1 (5 bases). Germline values: CDR1 SGHVS, CDR2 FQNEAQ. V was shortened by 5 bases and J by 4 bases, with 17 bases between the two germline ends. This CDR3 contains 15 residues. The CDR3, as DNA: TGTGCCAGCAGCAGCCCCGGGGGGTCGAGCACTGAAGCTTTCTTT. Its protein is CASSSPGGSSTEAFF.

This clonotype was observed many times. V gene TRBV20-1 combines with J gene TRBJ2-7; TRBD1 matches at 9 bases. Germline loops: CDR1 DFQATT, CDR2 SNEGSKA (reference sequence). Losses at the gene ends were 5 bases for V and 4 bases for J; bases not matched to a gene: 6. The CDR3 runs to 13 residues. This chain's CDR3 is CSAYRDRVYEQYF. As DNA, the CDR3 is TGCAGTGCTTACCGGGACAGGGTTTACGAGCAGTACTTC.

This clonotype was observed a handful of times. V gene TRBV2 combines with J gene TRBJ2-4; 8 bases fit TRBD1. V was pared by 4 bases and J by 5 bases, with 10 bases of the junction left unmatched. The germline V gene has CDR1 SNHLY and CDR2 FYNNEI. CDR3 length: 16 amino acids. CDR3 region: CASSGDRRDRENIQYF. For the CDR3, the DNA is TGTGCCAGCAGTGGGGACAGGAGGGATCGGGAAAACATTCAGTACTTC.

This clonotype was detected many times. The CDR3 here is CASSLSREGYEQYF. In DNA form, the CDR3 reads TGTGCCAGCAGCTTGTCCAGGGAAGGGTACGAGCAGTACTTC. The V call is TRBV11-3, the J call TRBJ2-7, with D possibly matching TRBD1 (5 bases). V lost 3 bases, J lost 4 bases, and 13 bases lay in between. Per germline, CDR1 SGHNT and CDR2 YENEEA. CDR3 length: 14 amino acids.

This clonotype has at least ten counts. The V and J genes are TRBV6-2 or TRBV6-3 and TRBJ2-1; 13 nucleotides match TRBD2. Per the germline V gene, CDR1 is MNHEY and CDR2 is SVGEGT. The CDR3 loop spans 18 amino acids. V gave up 6 bases and J gave up 2 bases; unmatched junction bases: 10. CDR3 coding DNA: TGTGCCAGCAGAATTGGACTAGCGGGAGCGTACCCCTACAATGAGCAGTTCTTC. Translating it yields CASRIGLAGAYPYNEQFF.

This clonotype was seen many times. CDR3 bases: TGTGCCAGCTCACTCGGAGTAGGGTACGAGCAGTACTTC. This sequence encodes CASSLGVGYEQYF. The V gene is TRBV18, the J gene TRBJ2-7; D ambiguous. V was cut by 4 bases and J by 4 bases, with 11 bases left in between. Germline CDR1 KGHSH, CDR2 LQKENI. This CDR3 has 13 residues.

This clonotype appeared a few times. The chain couples TRBV4-1 to TRBJ1-1; a weak D match, TRBD1 (6 bases). This CDR3 is 14 amino acids long. V lost 3 bases, J lost 4 bases, and 12 bases lay in between. The germline gives CDR1 MGHRA, CDR2 YSYEKL. CDR3 amino acids: CASSHPGTSTEAFF. The CDR3 region has the DNA TGCGCCAGCAGCCATCCCGGGACAAGCACTGAAGCTTTCTTT.

This clonotype was seen many times. This chain connects TRBV12-3 or TRBV12-4 to TRBJ2-3; D might be TRBD2 (5 bases). CDR3 length: 14 residues. V was trimmed by 2 bases and J by 4 bases, leaving 10 bases between them. The CDR3 coding sequence is TGTGCCAGCAGTTTAAGCGGTGCATCAGATACGCAGTATTTT. It specifies CASSLSGASDTQYF.

This clonotype was counted only a few times. This chain connects TRBV6-1 to TRBJ1-5; 7 bases line up with TRBD1. The junction had 4 bases not matched to a gene; V was cut back by 6 bases and J by 5 bases. There are 13 residues in the CDR3. Germline V CDR1 and CDR2: MNHNS, SASEGT. DNA for the CDR3: TGTGCCAGCAGCTGGGACAGTTATCAGCCCCAGCATTTT. Translated: CASSWDSYQPQHF.

About this clonotype: Lacking the conserved final phenylalanine or tryptophan, this CDR3 likely reflects a read error. The J gene is TRBJ2-3, the V gene TRBV7-3, with 13 bases aligning to TRBD2. Germline trimming cut 5 bases from V and 3 bases from J; bases unmatched to any gene: 5. The CDR3 is 16 amino acids. CDR1 is SGHTA, CDR2 FQGTGA, per germline. The CDR3 sequence: CASSPGLAGETDTQYI. The CDR3, as DNA: TGTGCCAGCAGCCCCGGACTAGCGGGAGAAACAGATACGCAGTATATT.

This clonotype was recorded a few times. A much larger clone lies one base from this, so it may be a read error. The genes are TRBV3-1 and TRBJ2-5, with D tentatively TRBD2 (6 bases). CDR3 length equals 16 residues. CDR1 LGHDT and CDR2 YNNKEL come from the germline V gene (reference sequence). With 8 bases removed from V and 7 bases from J, the gap between germline ends came to 26 bases. This chain's CDR3 is CASGTGAGSIGGTQYF. The DNA of the CDR3 is TGTGCCAGCGGAACCGGGGCAGGGTCAATCGGGGGGACCCAGTACTTC.

In its sample, this clonotype was seen many times. This chain connects TRBV20-1 to TRBJ1-1; D remains ambiguous. The CDR3 extends over 11 amino acids. The V gene's germline CDR1 is DFQATT and CDR2 SNEGSKA (reference sequence). The V and J ends lost 3 bases and 8 bases respectively, with 10 bases between them. The CDR3 region is CSARGGTEAFF. CDR3 DNA: TGCAGTGCTAGGGGCGGAACCGAAGCTTTCTTT.

This clonotype came up many times. The genes are TRBV10-3 and TRBJ1-2; D is possibly TRBD1 (6 bases). The CDR3 sequence is 13 residues long. Germline CDR1 ENHRY, CDR2 SYGVKD. V lost 10 bases and J lost 8, with 20 bases in between. CDR3 amino acids: CATRFGKDSGYTF. The CDR3 DNA reads as TGTGCCACCCGATTTGGGAAGGACAGCGGCTACACCTTC.